The 21 T cell receptor beta chains below were found in one sample sequenced in a study of T cell responses to AZD1222 COVID-19 vaccine. Repertoires were generated with immunoSEQ multiplex PCR, while TCRdb's copy carries only in-frame clones and drops some. The data show over 100,000 clones, roughly 88% seen once. Material: peripheral blood, obtained 28 days after the second AZD1222 dose. These receptors were collected from an adult who received the AZD1222 COVID-19 vaccine.

The chain joins TRBV9 to TRBJ2-1, with D tentatively TRBD2 (5 bases). V was cut by 4 bases and J by 4 bases, with 12 bases left in between. Germline loops: CDR1 SGDLS, CDR2 YYNGEE. The CDR3 loop spans 14 amino acids. The CDR3 sequence: CASSPSDFYNEQFF. CDR3 in DNA: TGTGCCAGCAGCCCTTCGGACTTTTACAATGAGCAGTTCTTC.

The rearrangement uses TRBV27 and TRBJ2-7; tentatively, D is TRBD2 (6 bases). V gave up 6 bases and J gave up 7 bases, with 22 bases separating them. The CDR3 runs to 15 residues. Germline values: CDR1 MNHEY, CDR2 SMNVEV (reference sequence). CDR3 in amino acids: CASRPLRDLLGEQYF. CDR3 DNA sequence: TGTGCCAGCAGACCACTGCGGGACCTTTTGGGGGAGCAGTACTTC.

The V call is TRBV10-2, the J call TRBJ2-7; D unclear. This CDR3 has 13 residues. Trimming removed 7 bases from V and 3 bases from J, with 13 bases in between. Germline V gene sequence: CDR1 WSHSY, CDR2 SAAADI. The CDR3 DNA sequence: TGCGCCAGCAAGTTTAACACCAACTACGAGCAGTACTTC. Protein product: CASKFNTNYEQYF.

The J gene is TRBJ1-1, the V gene TRBV2; TRBD1 might be the D (5 bases). Germline V gene lookup returns CDR1 SNHLY and CDR2 FYNNEI. The ends were cut back, 8 bases at V and 3 bases at J, with 10 bases in the middle. CDR3 length: 12 amino acids. The CDR3 nucleotides read TGTGCCAGCGAACGGGGGGACACTGAAGCTTTCTTT. Its translation: CASERGDTEAFF.

The chain joins TRBV5-3 to TRBJ1-5; 9 bases are shared with TRBD1. TRBV5-3 is sorted into the ORF group, with uncertain function. The CDR3 runs to 15 residues. Losses at the gene ends were 5 bases for V and 1 base for J; bases not matched to a gene: 4. In DNA, the CDR3 is TGTGCCAGAAGTTCCGGGACAGGGAGCAATCAGCCCCAGCATTTT. This translates into CARSSGTGSNQPQHF.

The rearrangement joins TRBV28 to TRBJ1-3; TRBD1 might be the D (5 bases). Deletions cut 6 bases from V and 5 bases from J, with 11 bases between. Looked up from germline, CDR1 is MDHEN and CDR2 is SYDVKM. The CDR3 covers 13 residues. CDR3 protein: CASRPGLRNTIYF. The CDR3 region has the DNA TGTGCCAGCAGACCGGGACTGAGAAACACCATATATTTT.

V and J are TRBV11-2 and TRBJ1-2; D ambiguous. V lost 1 base and J 4 bases, leaving 7 bases between the germline ends. This CDR3 spans 13 amino acids. Germline lookup yields CDR1 SGHAT and CDR2 FQNNGV. CDR3 amino acids: CASSLGGGYGYTF. The CDR3 DNA reads as TGTGCCAGCAGCTTAGGGGGAGGCTATGGCTACACCTTC.

Concerning this clone itself: This CDR3 is also generated by other DNA sequences in the sample. This chain connects TRBV19 to TRBJ1-2; 10 bases are shared with TRBD1. CDR3 length: 15 residues. From germline, CDR1 is LNHDA and CDR2 SQIVND (reference sequence). The V and J ends lost 4 bases and 3 bases, in that order; junction bases with no gene match: 5. CDR3 coding DNA: TGTGCCAGTAGTACGCGGGACAGGGGAGACTATGGCTACACCTTC. Its protein product is CASSTRDRGDYGYTF.

V gene TRBV9 combines with J gene TRBJ2-2; 9 nucleotides match TRBD2. CDR1 is SGDLS, CDR2 YYNGEE, per germline. Unmatched junction bases numbered 6, after V lost 0 bases and J lost 3 bases. This CDR3 has 17 residues. The CDR3 DNA reads as TGTGCCAGCAGCGTAGCCCCAGCGGGAGGCGACACCGGGGAGCTGTTTTTT. Translation gives CASSVAPAGGDTGELFF.

The chain carries TRBV19 and TRBJ1-1; the D is unclear. CDR1 and CDR2 from the germline V gene are LNHDA and SQIVND (reference sequence). The ends were cut back, 7 bases at V and 0 bases at J, with 12 bases in the middle. This CDR3 region has 14 residues. The CDR3 coding sequence is TGTGCCAGTAACCCTGGTAGGATGAACACTGAAGCTTTCTTT. It codes for CASNPGRMNTEAFF.

CDR3 bases: TGTGCCAGCAGCTTATCTAGCGGGAGTTACGATGAGCAGTTCTTC. Amino acid sequence: CASSLSSGSYDEQFF. V usage is TRBV7-3 and J usage is TRBJ2-1; TRBD2 matches 10 bases. This CDR3 has 15 residues. After removal of 2 bases from V and 8 bases from J, the junction contained 6 bases not matched to a gene. Germline CDR1 is SGHTA and CDR2 is FQGTGA.

The chain carries TRBV7-3 and TRBJ2-1; D may be TRBD2 (5 bases). V shed 1 base and J shed 7 bases, with 8 bases lying between them. The CDR3 loop spans 13 amino acids. Germline values: CDR1 SGHTA, CDR2 FQGTGA. Here the CDR3 DNA reads TGTGCCAGCAGCTTAATTAGCGATAATGAGCAGTTCTTC. This translates into CASSLISDNEQFF.

The CDR3 DNA is TGTGCCAGCAGTGAACTTCCAGGGGGAAGAGGTTCACCCCTCCACTTT. Translation: CASSELPGGRGSPLHF. The V and J genes are TRBV6-1 and TRBJ1-6, with 7 bases fitting TRBD1. V lost 2 bases, J lost 9 bases, and 10 bases stayed unmatched. The CDR3 contains 16 residues. Germline V CDR1 and CDR2: MNHNS, SASEGT.

This chain links TRBV20-1 with TRBJ1-5, with 8 bases matching TRBD1. The V and J ends lost 3 bases and 9 bases, in that order; junction bases with no gene match: 7. This CDR3 is built from 13 residues. Germline loops: CDR1 DFQATT, CDR2 SNEGSKA (reference sequence). The CDR3 DNA follows: TGCAGTGCTAGTATCAGGGGGCGTGGGCCCCAGCATTTT. Translated, it gives CSASIRGRGPQHF.

V is TRBV5-3 and J is TRBJ1-2; 11 bases fit TRBD1. TRBV5-3 is an open reading frame, and its role is uncertain. The CDR3 is 14 amino acids. J gave up 7 bases and V 4 bases, and 6 bases lay outside the gene matches. This CDR3 reads CARSPPGTGGGYTF. In DNA, the CDR3 is TGTGCCAGAAGCCCCCCGGGGACAGGGGGTGGCTACACCTTC.

This chain's CDR3 is CASSQGQLYGYTF. DNA of the CDR3: TGCGCCAGCAGTCAAGGGCAGCTCTATGGCTACACCTTC. The chain carries TRBV23-1 and TRBJ1-2; D is unresolved. TRBV23-1 is annotated as an ORF whose role is uncertain. The CDR3 consists of 13 residues. V shed 2 bases and J shed 4 bases, with 8 bases lying between them.

This chain links TRBV12-5 with TRBJ2-2, with D possibly being TRBD2 (5 bases). The V gene's germline CDR1 is LGHNT and CDR2 FRNRAP. Trimming removed 6 bases at V and 1 base at J, with 9 bases between. CDR3 length equals 14 residues. CDR3 sequence reads: CASGPSGNTGELFF. The CDR3 DNA follows: TGTGCTAGTGGCCCCAGCGGGAACACCGGGGAGCTGTTTTTT.

Note on this clone: This same CDR3 is encoded by further DNA sequences in the sample. This sequence joins TRBV14 and TRBJ1-2, with D perhaps matching TRBD1 (5 bases). Germline V gene sequence: CDR1 SGHDN, CDR2 FVKESK. V dropped 1 base and J dropped 8 bases, with 14 bases sitting between them. The CDR3 totals 14 residues. The CDR3 loop reads CASSQGLGRRGYTF. CDR3 in DNA: TGTGCCAGCAGCCAAGGGTTGGGGCGTCGAGGCTACACCTTC.

The chain joins TRBV5-6 to TRBJ2-1; D is uncertain. CDR1 SGHDT and CDR2 YYEEEE come from the germline V gene. CDR3 length equals 12 residues. V was cut by 3 bases and J by 3 bases, with 4 bases left in between. CDR3 coding DNA: TGTGCCAGCAGCTGGGACTACAATGAGCAGTTCTTC. This encodes CASSWDYNEQFF.

The CDR3 bases are TGTGCCAGTAGTATTGGGGACAGGGAACATCAGCCCCAGCATTTT. Protein product: CASSIGDREHQPQHF. The genes are TRBV19 and TRBJ1-5, with 9 bases that match TRBD1. In germline, CDR1 is LNHDA, CDR2 SQIVND (reference sequence). The length of the CDR3 is 15 residues. Trimming removed 3 bases from V and 5 bases from J; junction bases left unmatched: 5.

The chain uses TRBV20-1 and TRBJ2-3; D call uncertain. The V gene's germline CDR1 is DFQATT and CDR2 SNEGSKA (reference sequence). The CDR3 totals 13 residues. With 3 bases removed from V and 4 bases from J, the gap between germline ends came to 11 bases. CDR3 in DNA: TGCAGTGCTAGTTGGGCGTTGTCAGATACGCAGTATTTT. Its translation is CSASWALSDTQYF.